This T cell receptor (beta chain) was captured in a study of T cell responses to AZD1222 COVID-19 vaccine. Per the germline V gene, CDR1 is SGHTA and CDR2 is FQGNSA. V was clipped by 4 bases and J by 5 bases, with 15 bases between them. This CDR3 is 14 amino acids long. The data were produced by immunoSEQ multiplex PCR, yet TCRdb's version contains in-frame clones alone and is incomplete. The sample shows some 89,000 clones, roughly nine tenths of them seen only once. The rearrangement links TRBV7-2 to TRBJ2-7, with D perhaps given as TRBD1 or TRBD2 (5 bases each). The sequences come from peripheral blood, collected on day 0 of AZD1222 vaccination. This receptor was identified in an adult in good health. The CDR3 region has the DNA TGTGCCAGCAGCTCACAGGCTTTCGGGAACGAGCAGTACTTC. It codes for CASSSQAFGNEQYF. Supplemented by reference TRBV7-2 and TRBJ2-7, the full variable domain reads GAGVSQSPSNKVTEKGKDVELRCDPISGHTALYWYRQSLGQGLEFLIYFQGNSAPDKSGLPSDRFSAERTGGSVSTLTIQRTQQEDSAVYLCASSSQAFGNEQYFGPGTRLTVT.